A single sample gave rise to the 22 T cell receptor beta chains below, sequenced in a study of CD8+ T cells in alopecia areata. RNA extraction and reverse transcription yielded cDNA as sequencing template. TCRdb's copy holds only in-frame clones and misses some; the assay was immunoSEQ multiplex PCR. In the table there are about 180,000 clones, 45% to 60% of which are singletons. Indicated treatment: oral pan-JAK inhibitor, 5-10 mg twice daily. The sequencing here drew on CD8+ T cells sorted from blood, taken at roughly week 52, from a patient treated with tofacitinib. The receptors were sampled from a human donor with alopecia areata.

The CDR3 region is CASSLRELPGTGELFF. The CDR3 DNA sequence: TGCGCCAGCAGCTTAAGGGAGTTACCGGGCACCGGGGAGCTGTTTTTT. The chain couples TRBV5-1 to TRBJ2-2; a weak D match, TRBD2 (5 bases). The CDR3 consists of 16 residues. V was shortened by 2 bases and J by 4 bases, with 15 bases between the two germline ends. Germline values: CDR1 SGHRS, CDR2 YFSETQ.

This clone was picked up one time. The rearrangement uses TRBV30 and TRBJ1-1; 10 nucleotides line up with TRBD1. The CDR3 contains 14 residues. Losses at the gene ends were 2 bases for V and 5 bases for J; bases not matched to a gene: 5. CDR1 GTSNPN and CDR2 SVGIG come from the germline V gene (reference sequence). Written as DNA, the CDR3 is TGTGCCTGGAGTCTTCGGACAGGGGGGACTGAAGCTTTCTTT. As protein: CAWSLRTGGTEAFF.

The rearrangement links TRBV30 to TRBJ2-3; 7 nucleotides agree with TRBD1. The CDR3 totals 15 residues. The V gene end was trimmed by 2 bases and the J gene end by 4 bases; junction bases not matched to a gene: 9. CDR1 and CDR2 (germline): GTSNPN, SVGIG (reference sequence). The CDR3 DNA reads as TGTGCCTGGAGTCTCCGGACAGGAAGGGCAGATACGCAGTATTTT. Amino acid sequence: CAWSLRTGRADTQYF.

A single count supports this clone. V gene TRBV2 combines with J gene TRBJ2-5; possible D gene TRBD1, 6 bases. This CDR3 spans 14 amino acids. Germline V lookup: CDR1 SNHLY, CDR2 FYNNEI. V was trimmed by 5 bases and J by 0 bases, leaving 10 bases between them. The DNA of the CDR3 is TGTGCCAGCAGTTCAGGGGTGTACCAAGAGACCCAGTACTTC. This translates into CASSSGVYQETQYF.

This clone was picked up one time. The CDR3 here is CASSPGTGLQETQYF. As DNA, the CDR3 is TGTGCCAGCAGCCCCGGGACAGGACTTCAAGAGACCCAGTACTTC. The genes are TRBV5-6 and TRBJ2-5, with 8 bases aligning to TRBD1. Germline assignment: CDR1 SGHDT and CDR2 YYEEEE. V gave up 4 bases and J gave up 2 bases; unmatched junction bases: 7. This CDR3 is built from 15 residues.

This rearrangement joins TRBV9 to TRBJ1-2; D is undetermined. Germline CDR1 reads SGDLS; CDR2 reads YYNGEE. V was trimmed by 0 bases and J by 7 bases, leaving 13 bases between them. CDR3 size: 14 residues. CDR3 coding DNA: TGTGCCAGCAGCGTAGGAGGACCCTTTGGTGGCTACACCTTC. The encoded protein is CASSVGGPFGGYTF.

This clone came up a few times. The V and J genes are TRBV7-3 and TRBJ2-3; D is uncertain. V lost 5 bases to trimming and J lost 8 bases, with 17 bases between them. Germline-derived CDR1 and CDR2 are SGHTA and FQGTGA. This CDR3 has 14 residues. In nucleotides, the CDR3 is TGTGCCAGCAGCGCTGGGGTCAATGAAGGTACGCAGTATTTT. This encodes CASSAGVNEGTQYF.

This clone is a singleton in its sample. The chain combines TRBV5-1 with TRBJ2-1; 13 bases are a match to TRBD2. The CDR3 extends over 18 amino acids. CDR1 and CDR2 from the germline V gene are SGHRS and YFSETQ. V trimming: 2 bases; J trimming: 1 base; junction bases outside the gene matches: 6. DNA of the CDR3: TGCGCCAGCAGCTTAGAGACTAGCGGGGGGTTATCCTACAATGAGCAGTTCTTC. Translation gives CASSLETSGGLSYNEQFF.

CDR3 nucleotides: TGTGCCACCAAGGAGGGTAAATCACCCCTCCACTTT. This sequence encodes CATKEGKSPLHF. V and J are TRBV13 and TRBJ1-6; D is unclear. CDR1 is PRHDT and CDR2 is FYEKMQ in the germline V gene (reference sequence). The CDR3 sequence is 12 residues long. Trimming removed 10 bases at V and 10 bases at J, with 14 bases between.

The V call is TRBV5-1, the J call TRBJ1-1; no clear D. CDR3 length: 13 residues. V shed 3 bases and J shed 1 base, with 7 bases lying between them. Germline CDR1 and CDR2: SGHRS and YFSETQ. CDR3 region: CASSYARNTEAFF. The CDR3, as DNA: TGCGCCAGCAGCTACGCGAGGAACACTGAAGCTTTCTTT.

In this sample, this clone turned up a few times. This chain uses TRBV25-1 with TRBJ2-3; D is uncertain. CDR3 length equals 15 residues. Germline CDR1 reads MGHDK; CDR2 reads SYGVNS. Trimming removed 2 bases from V and 2 bases from J, with 11 bases in between. The CDR3 nucleotides are TGTGCCAGCAGTGAACCCGCTCCGTACACAGATACGCAGTATTTT. Protein sequence: CASSEPAPYTDTQYF.

The chain employs TRBV27 and TRBJ2-1; 7 bases are shared with TRBD2. The trim removed 5 bases at V and 4 bases at J, leaving 11 bases unmatched. This CDR3 has 16 residues. Germline lookup yields CDR1 MNHEY and CDR2 SMNVEV (reference sequence). CDR3 nucleotide sequence: TGTGCCAGCAGTCCCGATATCGGGGGGTGGTACAATGAGCAGTTCTTC. Amino acid sequence: CASSPDIGGWYNEQFF.

This chain connects TRBV6-5 to TRBJ2-7; possible D gene TRBD1, 5 bases. The CDR3 length is 13 residues. In germline, CDR1 is MNHEY, CDR2 SVGAGI. Trimming took off 6 bases at V and 0 bases at J, with 9 bases between the two ends. CDR3 region: CASSQDISYEQYF. The CDR3 bases are TGTGCCAGCAGCCAGGACATCTCCTACGAGCAGTACTTC.

This clone was seen more than once but under ten times. The rearrangement joins TRBV4-1 to TRBJ1-1, with 9 positions matching TRBD1. CDR1 and CDR2 (germline): MGHRA, YSYEKL. This CDR3 has 15 residues. The ends lost 3 bases at V and 4 bases at J; junction bases unmatched: 6. CDR3 nucleotide sequence: TGCGCCAGCAGCCAGACAGGGGGGAGAGGCACTGAAGCTTTCTTT. Its protein is CASSQTGGRGTEAFF.

The genes are TRBV5-6 and TRBJ2-5, with D uncertain. Germline assignment: CDR1 SGHDT and CDR2 YYEEEE. V shed 0 bases and J shed 5 bases, with 14 bases lying between them. This CDR3 spans 15 amino acids. CDR3 protein: CASSLADSSWETQYF. The CDR3 DNA is TGTGCCAGCAGCTTGGCCGACTCGTCATGGGAGACCCAGTACTTC.

This clone was seen only a few times. The V and J genes are TRBV7-9 and TRBJ2-5; no definite D call. Trimming removed 1 base from V and 1 base from J, with 10 bases in between. Per the germline V gene, CDR1 is SEHNR and CDR2 is FQNEAQ (reference sequence). This CDR3 has 15 residues. CDR3 bases: TGTGCCAGCAGCTTAGGGCCTGATCCCCAAGAGACCCAGTACTTC. Encoded protein: CASSLGPDPQETQYF.

The sample holds a few counts of this clone. V gene TRBV14 combines with J gene TRBJ2-7, with a possible D match to TRBD1 (6 bases). In germline, CDR1 is SGHDN, CDR2 FVKESK. The V end was cut by 5 bases, the J end by 2 bases, with 16 bases between. The CDR3 runs to 15 residues. CDR3 nucleotide sequence: TGTGCCAGCAGCTCCCCCCGGGACAAACCCTACGAGCAGTACTTC. Amino acid sequence: CASSSPRDKPYEQYF.

The chain has TRBV5-1 and TRBJ1-1; D not certain. The germline V and J ends were trimmed by 4 bases and 3 bases, with 7 bases remaining between them. The CDR3 sequence is 12 residues long. Germline CDR1 SGHRS, CDR2 YFSETQ. In nucleotides, the CDR3 is TGCGCCAGCAGCCACAGAGACACTGAAGCTTTCTTT. This translates into CASSHRDTEAFF.

The chain links TRBV30 to TRBJ2-1; D unclear. In germline, CDR1 is GTSNPN, CDR2 SVGIG (reference sequence). This CDR3 is built from 11 residues. With 2 bases removed from V and 9 bases from J, the gap between germline ends came to 8 bases. The CDR3 is CAWSFTGEQFF. The CDR3 DNA reads TGTGCCTGGAGTTTCACGGGTGAGCAGTTCTTC.

The chain employs TRBV25-1 and TRBJ2-7, with D perhaps matching TRBD2 (6 bases). Germline loops: CDR1 MGHDK, CDR2 SYGVNS. CDR3 size: 12 residues. V shed 7 bases and J shed 6 bases, with 13 bases lying between them. CDR3 amino acids: CASMEGWGEQYF. The DNA of the CDR3 is TGTGCCAGCATGGAGGGATGGGGCGAGCAGTACTTC.

This clone appeared a few times. The chain is built from TRBV4-3 and TRBJ2-3; D assignment may be TRBD1 or TRBD2 (6 bases each). The CDR3 consists of 16 residues. CDR1 and CDR2 (germline): LGHNA, YSLEER. V shed 0 bases and J shed 2 bases, with 12 bases lying between them. CDR3 sequence reads: CASSQEGGRLTDTQYF. The CDR3 coding sequence is TGCGCCAGCAGCCAAGAAGGGGGGCGCCTCACAGATACGCAGTATTTT.

The chain has TRBV15 and TRBJ1-1, with D maybe TRBD1 (6 bases). Germline values: CDR1 LNHNV, CDR2 YYDKDF (reference sequence). CDR3 length equals 13 residues. V was pared by 3 bases and J by 6 bases, with 11 bases between. DNA for the CDR3: TGTGCCACCAGCAGCCACAGGGTGGCTGAAGCTTTCTTT. It is translated as CATSSHRVAEAFF.